The 32 T cell receptor beta chains below come from one sample, sequenced in a study of beta chain features in type 1 diabetes. Expressed TCRB transcripts were sequenced because the entire RNA isolate underwent reverse transcription. Profiling relied on immunoSEQ multiplex PCR, and the TCRdb table lists in-frame clones only, not all of them. The sample includes 250,000 to 350,000 clones, more than 13% of them seen just once. These receptors' targets are unknown. Study-wide results and limits: Patients with Type 1 diabetes showed moderately but significantly shorter TCRB CDR3s in all four CD4+ subsets.

Sequenced sample: naive CD4+ T cells from blood. Receptor source: a man aged 25-45 years with type 1 diabetes.

The chain carries TRBV6-4 and TRBJ2-1; D possibly corresponds to TRBD2 (6 bases). The CDR3 spans 12 residues. The V gene lost 0 bases and the J gene lost 11 bases, with 8 bases spanning the gap. Per germline, CDR1 MRHNA and CDR2 SNTAGT. In DNA form, the CDR3 reads TGTGCCAGCAGTGACTCGGGGAGGAAGCAGTTCTTC. Its protein product is CASSDSGRKQFF.

V and J are TRBV2 and TRBJ1-5; TRBD1 is a possible D gene (5 bases). Germline V gene lookup returns CDR1 SNHLY and CDR2 FYNNEI. Trimming pared 6 bases from V and 6 bases from J, leaving 12 bases between. The CDR3 length is 13 residues. The chain's CDR3 is CASSRRVSQPQHF. CDR3 bases: TGTGCCAGCAGCCGCAGGGTTTCTCAGCCCCAGCATTTT.

The chain carries TRBV7-2 and TRBJ2-3, with no clear D. The germline V gene encodes CDR1 SGHTA and CDR2 FQGNSA. The length of the CDR3 is 14 residues. V lost 1 base, J lost 2 bases, and 7 bases lay in between. The CDR3 DNA reads as TGTGCCAGCAGCTTAGGGCCTCTCACAGATACGCAGTATTTT. Protein: CASSLGPLTDTQYF.

This clone showed up just once. J is TRBJ2-7 and V is TRBV27; TRBD1 matches 10 bases. The germline gives CDR1 MNHEY, CDR2 SMNVEV (reference sequence). With V trimmed by 6 bases and J by 1 base, 6 bases remained unmatched. The CDR3 spans 15 residues. The CDR3 coding sequence is TGTGCCAGCAGCTTCCGGACAGGGGGTTCCTACGAGCAGTACTTC. The encoded protein is CASSFRTGGSYEQYF.

This clone was detected a few times. This chain connects TRBV5-1 to TRBJ2-1, with 8 bases lining up with TRBD2. This CDR3 is 14 amino acids long. J gave up 7 bases and V 4 bases, and 7 bases lay outside the gene matches. Germline-derived CDR1 and CDR2 are SGHRS and YFSETQ. The CDR3 DNA is TGCGCCAGCAGCGGGACTAGTAGGGGGAATGAGCAGTTCTTC. Amino acid sequence: CASSGTSRGNEQFF.

The V call is TRBV5-6, the J call TRBJ1-2; TRBD1 aligns across 9 bases. CDR1 SGHDT and CDR2 YYEEEE come from the germline V gene. V shed 2 bases, J shed 5 bases, and the junction held 7 bases outside the gene matches. There are 15 residues in the CDR3. CDR3 in amino acids: CASSFGRDREYGYTF. Written as DNA, the CDR3 is TGTGCCAGCAGCTTTGGCCGGGACAGGGAATATGGCTACACCTTC.

This sequence joins TRBV11-2 and TRBJ2-6, with D uncertain. Germline V lookup: CDR1 SGHAT, CDR2 FQNNGV. This CDR3 is 16 amino acids long. Trimming removed 0 bases at V and 0 bases at J, with 6 bases between. The CDR3 loop is CASSLDYSSGANVLTF. In DNA form, the CDR3 reads TGTGCCAGCAGCTTAGATTATAGCTCTGGGGCCAACGTCCTGACTTTC.

V usage is TRBV10-3 and J usage is TRBJ2-3, with 10 bases aligning to TRBD2. V lost 8 bases to trimming and J lost 0 bases; unmatched junction nucleotides: 5. Looked up from germline, CDR1 is ENHRY and CDR2 is SYGVKD. The CDR3 runs 15 residues. The CDR3 nucleotides are TGTGCCATCCAGCTAGCGGGAGAAAGCACAGATACGCAGTATTTT. It encodes CAIQLAGESTDTQYF.

The chain uses TRBV2 and TRBJ1-5; D not resolved. Trimming took 1 base from V and 6 from J, leaving 7 bases between them. Germline V gene data show CDR1 as SNHLY and CDR2 as FYNNEI. The CDR3 length is 13 residues. CDR3 in amino acids: CASSEGGVQPQHF. Written as DNA, the CDR3 is TGTGCCAGCAGTGAAGGGGGAGTTCAGCCCCAGCATTTT.

The V call is TRBV28, the J call TRBJ2-1; D may be TRBD2 (5 bases). Germline CDR1 is MDHEN and CDR2 is SYDVKM. V was shortened by 4 bases and J by 0 bases, with 13 bases between the two germline ends. This CDR3 has 16 amino acids. The DNA of the CDR3 is TGTGCCAGCAGTTCCCCAGCTAGCAGCTCCTACAATGAGCAGTTCTTC. This gives the protein CASSSPASSSYNEQFF.

The chain uses TRBV5-1 and TRBJ2-2; 11 bases match TRBD1. Germline V gene lookup returns CDR1 SGHRS and CDR2 YFSETQ. The CDR3 spans 15 residues. V lost 0 bases, J lost 6 bases, and 1 base stayed unmatched. DNA for the CDR3: TGCGCCAGCAGCTTGGCGGGACAGGGGGCCGGGGAGCTGTTTTTT. Amino acid sequence: CASSLAGQGAGELFF.

This clone was detected only a few times. The chain carries TRBV7-2 and TRBJ2-3; the match to TRBD2 covers 7 bases. The CDR3 is 17 residues long. V trimming: 7 bases; J trimming: 0 bases; junction bases outside the gene matches: 13. Germline CDR1 and CDR2: SGHTA and FQGNSA. In DNA, the CDR3 is TGTGCCAGCACCATGGGACTATCCCATACTAGCACAGATACGCAGTATTTT. Amino acid sequence: CASTMGLSHTSTDTQYF.

The V gene is TRBV30, the J gene TRBJ1-3; D gene uncertain. The germline gives CDR1 GTSNPN, CDR2 SVGIG (reference sequence). The CDR3 length is 13 residues. The CDR3 DNA reads as TGTGCTGTCCCTCGTATATCTGGAAACACCATATATTTT. Its translation is CAVPRISGNTIYF.

The V gene is TRBV10-3, the J gene TRBJ1-5; the D gene is possibly TRBD1 (5 bases). In germline, CDR1 is ENHRY, CDR2 SYGVKD. Trimming removed 4 bases from V and 0 bases from J, with 10 bases in between. CDR3 length equals 15 residues. The CDR3: CAISVGPYSNQPQHF. CDR3 in DNA: TGTGCCATCAGTGTGGGGCCTTATAGCAATCAGCCCCAGCATTTT.

The rearrangement links TRBV5-6 to TRBJ2-1, with 7 bases lining up with TRBD2. V shed 2 bases, J shed 1 base, and the junction held 6 bases outside the gene matches. In germline, CDR1 is SGHDT, CDR2 YYEEEE. The CDR3 spans 16 residues. CDR3 nucleotides: TGTGCCAGCAGCTTCGGGGGGTGGAGTTCCTACAATGAGCAGTTCTTC. This codes for CASSFGGWSSYNEQFF.

CDR3 in amino acids: CASSLRQGAENEQFF. DNA of the CDR3: TGTGCCAGCAGCTTGAGACAGGGGGCTGAGAATGAGCAGTTCTTC. The J gene is TRBJ2-1, the V gene TRBV7-9; 10 positions agree with TRBD1. This CDR3 comprises 15 residues. The germline gives CDR1 SEHNR, CDR2 FQNEAQ (reference sequence). Unmatched junction bases numbered 6, after V lost 3 bases and J lost 7 bases.

This clone has only a few counts. V and J are TRBV5-4 and TRBJ2-2, with D unclear. The germline V gene encodes CDR1 SGHNT and CDR2 YYREEE (reference sequence). Trimming removed 4 bases from V and 0 bases from J, with 4 bases in between. The CDR3 is 13 amino acids. In DNA, the CDR3 is TGTGCCAGCAGCCGGTCGAACACCGGGGAGCTGTTTTTT. Translating it yields CASSRSNTGELFF.

This clone was picked up a small number of times. The V and J genes are TRBV18 and TRBJ2-4, with D perhaps matching TRBD2 (5 bases). Germline lookup yields CDR1 KGHSH and CDR2 LQKENI. Trimming stripped 5 bases from V and 0 bases from J, with 17 bases between. This CDR3 comprises 17 residues. CDR3 bases: TGTGCCAGCTCATGGCGGGCCGGCCCGTTAGCCAAAAACATTCAGTACTTC. Protein sequence: CASSWRAGPLAKNIQYF.

This clone was detected only a few times. V is TRBV29-1 and J is TRBJ2-7; D may be TRBD2 (7 bases). Trimming left V 7 bases short and J 3 bases short, with 16 bases between. This CDR3 comprises 13 residues. The germline V gene encodes CDR1 SQVTM and CDR2 ANQGSEA. CDR3 protein: CSASGGQGYEQYF. The CDR3 nucleotides read TGCAGCGCCTCCGGGGGGCAGGGCTACGAGCAGTACTTC.

This clone appeared a few times. The chain uses TRBV9 and TRBJ2-2; 8 nucleotides agree with TRBD2. The CDR3 sequence is 15 residues long. Germline-derived CDR1 and CDR2 are SGDLS and YYNGEE. J lost 5 bases, V lost 0 bases, and 3 bases had no gene match. The CDR3 DNA reads TGTGCCAGCAGCGTAGCAGCGGGAGTTACCGGGGAGCTGTTTTTT. Protein product: CASSVAAGVTGELFF.

The chain uses TRBV29-1 and TRBJ2-3; unclear D gene. The CDR3 is made up of 15 amino acids. The germline V gene has CDR1 SQVTM and CDR2 ANQGSEA. Trimming took 5 bases from V and 0 from J, leaving 15 bases between them. The CDR3 DNA reads as TGCAGCGTTTACTATCCTGGAACTAGCACAGATACGCAGTATTTT. This encodes CSVYYPGTSTDTQYF.

The chain links TRBV7-9 to TRBJ2-2, with no clear D. Per the germline V gene, CDR1 is SEHNR and CDR2 is FQNEAQ (reference sequence). The CDR3 spans 15 residues. V was pared by 2 bases and J by 0 bases, with 7 bases between. The CDR3 nucleotides read TGTGCCAGCAGCTTATCGTTTGCGAACACCGGGGAGCTGTTTTTT. It specifies CASSLSFANTGELFF.

This clone was counted only a few times. This chain uses TRBV2 with TRBJ2-1; possible D gene TRBD2, 6 bases. Germline-derived CDR1 and CDR2 are SNHLY and FYNNEI. V shed 2 bases and J shed 12 bases, with 14 bases lying between them. The CDR3 is made up of 13 amino acids. The CDR3 loop reads CASSEFQEGPQFF. The CDR3 DNA sequence: TGTGCCAGCAGTGAATTCCAGGAGGGCCCGCAGTTCTTC.

This chain's CDR3 is CASSPDGSGETQYF. The CDR3 region has the DNA TGTGCCAGCAGCCCCGACGGATCCGGGGAGACCCAGTACTTC. The chain recombines TRBV28 with TRBJ2-5; D remains ambiguous. The CDR3 extends over 14 amino acids. Looked up from germline, CDR1 is MDHEN and CDR2 is SYDVKM. V shed 6 bases and J shed 5 bases, with 16 bases lying between them. Full variable domain (rest looked up from reference TRBV28 and TRBJ2-5): DVKVTQSSRYLVKRTGEKVFLECVQDMDHENMFWYRQDPGLGLRLIYFSYDVKMKEKGDIPEGYSVSREKKERFSLILESASTNQTSMYLCASSPDGSGETQYFGPGTRLLVL.

This clone was counted between two and nine times. The V and J genes are TRBV5-1 and TRBJ1-2; the match to TRBD1 covers 9 bases. V shed 3 bases and J 2 bases; nucleotides not matched to a gene: 5. The CDR3 is 15 residues long. CDR1 is SGHRS, CDR2 YFSETQ, per germline. CDR3 region: CASSYGQGRNYGYTF. The CDR3, as DNA: TGCGCCAGCAGCTACGGACAGGGGCGAAACTATGGCTACACCTTC.

This clone has just a few counts. V is TRBV5-1 and J is TRBJ2-3, with 7 bases that match TRBD2. CDR1 is SGHRS, CDR2 YFSETQ, per germline. The CDR3 runs 16 residues. V lost 1 base to trimming and J lost 2 bases; unmatched junction nucleotides: 7. CDR3 in DNA: TGCGCCAGCAGCTTGCAGGCTAGCGGACTCACAGATACGCAGTATTTT. This gives the protein CASSLQASGLTDTQYF.

This sequence joins TRBV28 and TRBJ1-5; D possibly corresponds to TRBD1 (5 bases). With 3 bases removed from V and 1 base from J, the gap between germline ends came to 16 bases. Germline V lookup: CDR1 MDHEN, CDR2 SYDVKM. The CDR3 consists of 17 residues. DNA of the CDR3: TGTGCCAGCAGTTTTGGTCCAGGGATGAGGAGCAATCAGCCCCAGCATTTT. Translated: CASSFGPGMRSNQPQHF.

As DNA, the CDR3 is TGCAGCGTTGTCGTCAGGACCTACGAGCAGTACTTC. Its translation: CSVVVRTYEQYF. The chain recombines TRBV29-1 with TRBJ2-7; unclear D gene. The CDR3 consists of 12 residues. The V end lost 4 bases, the J end lost 2 bases, and 9 bases lay between the germline ends. Germline CDR1 SQVTM, CDR2 ANQGSEA.

V and J are TRBV9 and TRBJ2-3; possibly TRBD2 for D (6 bases). Looked up from germline, CDR1 is SGDLS and CDR2 is YYNGEE. This CDR3 has 15 residues. Trimming left V 0 bases short and J 6 bases short, with 14 bases between. CDR3 coding DNA: TGTGCCAGCAGCGTAGTTGGGGACTTAACGGATACGCAGTATTTT. It yields the protein CASSVVGDLTDTQYF.

The CDR3, as DNA: TGTGCCAGCAGCCCATTGAACACTGAAGCTTTCTTT. This encodes CASSPLNTEAFF. This chain links TRBV7-9 with TRBJ1-1; D remains ambiguous. The V and J ends lost 5 bases and 0 bases respectively, with 4 bases between them. The germline CDR1 and CDR2 sequences are SEHNR and FQNEAQ (reference sequence). The CDR3 has 12 amino acids.

The genes are TRBV18 and TRBJ1-1, with D perhaps TRBD1 (5 bases). Trimming cost V 1 base and J 1 base, with 16 bases left between them. CDR3 length equals 17 residues. Germline V gene lookup returns CDR1 KGHSH and CDR2 LQKENI. CDR3 amino acids: CASSPREFGASNTEAFF. The CDR3 DNA sequence: TGTGCCAGCTCACCACGTGAGTTTGGGGCTTCGAACACTGAAGCTTTCTTT.

This clone has only a few counts. The chain links TRBV29-1 to TRBJ2-7; 8 nucleotides align to TRBD1. The CDR3 length is 14 residues. Germline trimming cut 7 bases from V and 3 bases from J; bases unmatched to any gene: 11. Per the germline V gene, CDR1 is SQVTM and CDR2 is ANQGSEA. The CDR3: CSAVPGQDFYEQYF. CDR3 in DNA: TGCAGCGCTGTACCGGGACAGGACTTCTACGAGCAGTACTTC.